The present T cell receptor beta chain was sequenced within a study of blood T cell repertoires in COVID-19. The wider study: The United States, Italy and Spain supplied acute and convalescent COVID-19 samples.

The CDR3 loop spans 17 amino acids. The ends lost 0 bases at V and 2 bases at J; junction bases unmatched: 10. In germline, CDR1 is SGDLS, CDR2 YYNGEE. The authors' processing: The authors estimated nucleated cell counts from reference gene primer amplification. This table comes from immunoSEQ multiplex PCR, and its TCRdb copy is limited to in-frame clones, with some not included. V, J and clone size reflect that table, while D and trimming were determined from the DNA. Among some 140,000 clones listed, around 80% were seen once. Source material: peripheral blood. The V gene is TRBV9, the J gene TRBJ1-2, with 7 bases fitting TRBD1. The sequence came from a man aged 80 or over with acute or convalescent COVID-19. The CDR3 sequence: CASSVDLGQDHNYGYTF. In nucleotides, the CDR3 is TGTGCCAGCAGCGTAGACCTCGGACAGGATCACAACTATGGCTACACCTTC.